This T cell receptor (beta chain) was sequenced in a study of long-term antiretroviral therapy in people with HIV. V was cut by 4 bases and J by 3 bases, with 13 bases left in between. The V gene's germline CDR1 is SGHRS and CDR2 YFSETQ. CDR3 size: 14 residues. With survey level as its setting, the immunoSEQ assay was v3.0. Only in-frame clones appear in the TCRdb table, and some are missing; sequencing was by immunoSEQ multiplex PCR. The data contain 8,500 to 14,000 clones, approximately 90% of them seen just once; the ten biggest clones take up approximately 21%. The source was unsorted PBMCs, collected 0.2 years before starting antiretroviral therapy. The source of this sequence is a woman in her 40s with HIV. This rearrangement joins TRBV5-1 to TRBJ1-2, with unresolved D. The CDR3 sequence: CASSPFSDDYGYTF. Here the CDR3 DNA reads TGCGCCAGCAGCCCTTTCAGTGACGACTATGGCTACACCTTC.